Following are 20 T cell receptor beta chains from one sample sequenced in a study of OX40 agonist ivuxolimab in advanced cancers. The method was immunoSEQ multiplex PCR; TCRdb's version includes in-frame clones alone and lacks a portion of them. The sample gives around 110,000 clones, around 95% of which show up once; about 0.15% is in the top ten. Sequencing used CD4+ or CD8+ T cells sorted from blood, obtained in a trial of the OX40 agonist ivuxolimab. The receptors here all came from an adult with an advanced solid tumor such as melanoma, head and neck, liver or kidney cancer.

The CDR3 sequence is CASSPVQGEGYTF. As DNA, the CDR3 is TGTGCCAGCAGTCCTGTACAGGGAGAGGGCTACACCTTC. The chain is built from TRBV6-1 and TRBJ1-2, with D perhaps matching TRBD1 (6 bases). Trimming stripped 5 bases from V and 8 bases from J, with 15 bases between. Germline CDR1 and CDR2: MNHNS and SASEGT. This CDR3 spans 13 amino acids.

The genes are TRBV2 and TRBJ2-2; D gene unclear. The CDR3 consists of 16 residues. Germline V CDR1 and CDR2: SNHLY, FYNNEI. With 6 bases removed from V and 2 bases from J, the gap between germline ends came to 16 bases. CDR3 region: CASSPTGNSNTGELFF. The CDR3 coding sequence is TGTGCCAGCAGCCCGACCGGCAACAGTAACACCGGGGAGCTGTTTTTT. The full variable domain, completed using reference TRBV2 and TRBJ2-2, is EPEVTQTPSHQVTQMGQEVILRCVPISNHLYFYWYRQILGQKVEFLVSFYNNEISEKSEIFDDQFSVERPDGSNFTLKIRSTKLEDSAMYFCASSPTGNSNTGELFFGEGSRLTVL.

The chain couples TRBV6-1 to TRBJ2-1; 7 bases are shared with TRBD2. The ends lost 4 bases at V and 6 bases at J; junction bases unmatched: 9. The CDR3 has 15 residues. The germline gives CDR1 MNHNS, CDR2 SASEGT. This chain's CDR3 is CASSVVGTKGNEQFF. In DNA form, the CDR3 reads TGTGCCAGCAGTGTAGTAGGGACTAAGGGCAATGAGCAGTTCTTC.

The chain has TRBV28 and TRBJ2-2, with no clear D. The CDR3 length is 9 residues. The germline V gene encodes CDR1 MDHEN and CDR2 SYDVKM. V gave up 8 bases and J gave up 6 bases, with 1 base separating them. CDR3 sequence (DNA): TGTGCCAGCTCCGGGGAGCTGTTTTTT. It codes for CASSGELFF.

DNA of the CDR3: TGTGCCAGCACCCAGGGGAGGGGCACAGATACGCAGTATTTT. Its translation: CASTQGRGTDTQYF. The chain has TRBV6-5 and TRBJ2-3, with D possibly TRBD2 on 7 matching bases. This CDR3 is built from 14 residues. The V gene lost 7 bases and the J gene lost 1 base, with 12 bases spanning the gap. Germline values: CDR1 MNHEY, CDR2 SVGAGI.

The rearrangement joins TRBV9 to TRBJ2-7; tentative D call: TRBD1 (7 bases). The V and J ends lost 0 bases and 7 bases respectively, with 20 bases between them. The CDR3 covers 16 residues. Germline V gene data show CDR1 as SGDLS and CDR2 as YYNGEE. CDR3 coding DNA: TGTGCCAGCAGCGTAGGTGCGGGGACCAGGGGGTTGGAGCAGTACTTC. Translating gives CASSVGAGTRGLEQYF.

In nucleotides, the CDR3 is TGTGCCAGCAGTTTACGATCACCAGGACAGGGAGGTCAGCCCCAGCATTTT. Translating gives CASSLRSPGQGGQPQHF. The genes are TRBV28 and TRBJ1-5, with 8 bases matching TRBD1. The CDR3 runs to 17 residues. Germline V CDR1 and CDR2: MDHEN, SYDVKM. The junction had 12 bases not matched to a gene; V was cut back by 2 bases and J by 6 bases. Variable domain in full (rest from reference TRBV28 and TRBJ1-5): DVKVTQSSRYLVKRTGEKVFLECVQDMDHENMFWYRQDPGLGLRLIYFSYDVKMKEKGDIPEGYSVSREKKERFSLILESASTNQTSMYLCASSLRSPGQGGQPQHFGDGTRLSIL.

The rearrangement joins TRBV29-1 to TRBJ1-4; D is perhaps TRBD1 (6 bases). With 6 bases removed from V and 8 bases from J, the gap between germline ends came to 16 bases. The CDR3 is 13 residues long. Per the germline V gene, CDR1 is SQVTM and CDR2 is ANQGSEA. CDR3 in amino acids: CSVSYRVEEKLFF. CDR3 coding DNA: TGCAGCGTGAGTTACAGGGTGGAAGAAAAACTGTTTTTT.

The V and J genes are TRBV6-6 and TRBJ1-5; no clear D. The germline CDR1 and CDR2 sequences are MNHNY and SVGAGI (reference sequence). This CDR3 has 15 amino acids. Trimming took off 0 bases at V and 2 bases at J, with 8 bases between the two ends. CDR3: CASSYSPGGNQPQHF. DNA for the CDR3: TGTGCCAGCAGTTACTCTCCCGGGGGCAATCAGCCCCAGCATTTT.

The chain uses TRBV19 and TRBJ2-3; D is perhaps TRBD1 (5 bases). Germline CDR1 and CDR2: LNHDA and SQIVND (reference sequence). There are 17 residues in the CDR3. Deletions cut 3 bases from V and 6 bases from J, with 22 bases between. Here the CDR3 DNA reads TGTGCCAGTAGTATCGCCTCGGCGGCCGAGTCAGGGGATACGCAGTATTTT. Its translation is CASSIASAAESGDTQYF.

This chain joins TRBV5-4 and TRBJ2-5; 14 bases align to TRBD2. Germline V gives CDR1 SGHNT, CDR2 YYREEE (reference sequence). CDR3 length: 19 residues. V lost 0 bases and J lost 2; bases outside the gene matches: 9. CDR3 DNA sequence: TGTGCCAGCAGCTTGGCTCCGGGACTAGCGGGAGTGGAACAAGAGACCCAGTACTTC. It is translated as CASSLAPGLAGVEQETQYF.

The chain links TRBV19 to TRBJ1-6, with 9 bases that match TRBD1. This CDR3 contains 17 residues. Looked up from germline, CDR1 is LNHDA and CDR2 is SQIVND (reference sequence). Trimming cost V 5 bases and J 9 bases; bases outside gene matches: 14. Here the CDR3 reads CASSASPPGQGFSPLHF. CDR3 coding DNA: TGTGCCAGTAGTGCCTCCCCCCCGGGACAGGGTTTTTCACCCCTCCACTTT.

The rearrangement uses TRBV19 and TRBJ1-5; possibly TRBD1 for D (6 bases). V was pared by 2 bases and J by 2 bases, with 22 bases between. There are 19 residues in the CDR3. Germline V gene lookup returns CDR1 LNHDA and CDR2 SQIVND (reference sequence). In nucleotides, the CDR3 is TGTGCCAGTAGTATATCTCAGGGGCCCGACCAATGGGGCAATCAGCCCCAGCATTTT. Amino acid sequence: CASSISQGPDQWGNQPQHF.

The chain uses TRBV27 and TRBJ2-3; D is tentatively TRBD1 or TRBD2 (6 bases each). Germline CDR1 and CDR2: MNHEY and SMNVEV (reference sequence). Deletions cut 8 bases from V and 4 bases from J, with 16 bases between. CDR3 length equals 14 residues. CDR3 bases: TGTGCCAGCTCGCGAGGGGGAGGCGCAGATACGCAGTATTTT. This sequence encodes CASSRGGGADTQYF.

The chain recombines TRBV6-5 with TRBJ2-7; the D gene could be TRBD1 or TRBD2 (5 bases each). The germline V gene has CDR1 MNHEY and CDR2 SVGAGI. CDR3 size: 13 residues. V dropped 3 bases and J dropped 2 bases, with 8 bases sitting between them. DNA of the CDR3: TGTGCCAGCAGTTATGGGGGAACCTACGAGCAGTACTTC. Protein sequence: CASSYGGTYEQYF.

The genes are TRBV28 and TRBJ1-2; D unclear. The V gene's germline CDR1 is MDHEN and CDR2 SYDVKM. The germline V and J ends were trimmed by 2 bases and 4 bases, with 8 bases remaining between them. The CDR3 runs to 13 residues. The CDR3 here is CASSLRGTYGYTF. The CDR3 bases are TGTGCCAGCAGTTTAAGAGGAACCTATGGCTACACCTTC.

The chain uses TRBV28 and TRBJ2-7, with D uncertain. The CDR3 has 14 amino acids. The ends were cut back, 8 bases at V and 3 bases at J, with 17 bases in the middle. Germline assignment: CDR1 MDHEN and CDR2 SYDVKM. CDR3 residues: CASGSRRSLYEQYF. The DNA of the CDR3 is TGTGCCAGCGGTTCTCGGCGATCGCTCTACGAGCAGTACTTC.

The chain has TRBV7-2 and TRBJ1-1; D uncertain. Trimming left V 5 bases short and J 3 bases short, with 13 bases between. Germline loops: CDR1 SGHTA, CDR2 FQGNSA. This CDR3 contains 14 residues. In DNA, the CDR3 is TGTGCCAGCAGCCCATTTACAGTCTACACTGAAGCTTTCTTT. It specifies CASSPFTVYTEAFF. Supplemented by reference TRBV7-2 and TRBJ1-1, the full variable domain reads GAGVSQSPSNKVTEKGKDVELRCDPISGHTALYWYRQSLGQGLEFLIYFQGNSAPDKSGLPSDRFSAERTGGSVSTLTIQRTQQEDSAVYLCASSPFTVYTEAFFGQGTRLTVV.

The chain employs TRBV20-1 and TRBJ2-1, with 8 bases aligning to TRBD2. CDR3 length: 10 amino acids. Germline-derived CDR1 and CDR2 are DFQATT and SNEGSKA (reference sequence). V lost 8 bases, J lost 12 bases, and 6 bases stayed unmatched. For the CDR3, the DNA is TGCAGTACCGGAGCGGGAGCGCAGTTCTTC. It is translated as CSTGAGAQFF.

V usage is TRBV9 and J usage is TRBJ1-5; a possible D gene is TRBD1 (6 bases). CDR3 length: 16 amino acids. V lost 0 bases, J lost 7 bases, and 17 bases lay in between. Germline V gives CDR1 SGDLS, CDR2 YYNGEE. The CDR3 sequence is CASSVGEGGARQPQHF. The CDR3, as DNA: TGTGCCAGCAGCGTAGGAGAAGGGGGGGCAAGACAGCCCCAGCATTTT. Filled out from reference TRBV9 and TRBJ1-5, the complete variable domain reads DSGVTQTPKHLITATGQRVTLRCSPRSGDLSVYWYQQSLDQGLQFLIQYYNGEERAKGNILERFSAQQFPDLHSELNLSSLELGDSALYFCASSVGEGGARQPQHFGDGTRLSIL.